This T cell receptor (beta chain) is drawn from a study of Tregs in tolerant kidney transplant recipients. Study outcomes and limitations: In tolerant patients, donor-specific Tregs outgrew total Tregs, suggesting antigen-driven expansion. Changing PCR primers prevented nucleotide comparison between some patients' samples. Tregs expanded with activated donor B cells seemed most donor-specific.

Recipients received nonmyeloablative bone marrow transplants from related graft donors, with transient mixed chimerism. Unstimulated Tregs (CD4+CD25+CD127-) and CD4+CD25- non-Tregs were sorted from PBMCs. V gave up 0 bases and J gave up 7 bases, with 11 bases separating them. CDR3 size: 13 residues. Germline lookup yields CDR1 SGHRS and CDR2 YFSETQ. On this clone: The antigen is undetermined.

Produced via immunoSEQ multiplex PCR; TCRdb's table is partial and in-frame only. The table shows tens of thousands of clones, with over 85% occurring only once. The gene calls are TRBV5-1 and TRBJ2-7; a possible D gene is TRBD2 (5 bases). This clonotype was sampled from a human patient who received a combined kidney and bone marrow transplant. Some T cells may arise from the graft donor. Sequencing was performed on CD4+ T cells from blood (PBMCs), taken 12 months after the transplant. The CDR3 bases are TGCGCCAGCAGCTTGGCCGGGATGCGGGAGCAGTACTTC. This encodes CASSLAGMREQYF.